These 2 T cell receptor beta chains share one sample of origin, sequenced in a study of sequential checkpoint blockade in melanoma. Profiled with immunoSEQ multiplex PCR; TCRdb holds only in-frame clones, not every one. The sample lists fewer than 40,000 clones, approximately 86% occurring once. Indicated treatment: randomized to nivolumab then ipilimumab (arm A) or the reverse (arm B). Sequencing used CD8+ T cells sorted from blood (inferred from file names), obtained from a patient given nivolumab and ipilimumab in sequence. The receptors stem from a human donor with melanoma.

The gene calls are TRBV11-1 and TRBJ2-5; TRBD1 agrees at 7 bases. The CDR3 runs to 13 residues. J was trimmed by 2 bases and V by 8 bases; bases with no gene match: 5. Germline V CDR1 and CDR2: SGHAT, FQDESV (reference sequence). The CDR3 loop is CASGGQIQETQYF. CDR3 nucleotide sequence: TGTGCCAGCGGGGGACAGATACAAGAGACCCAGTACTTC. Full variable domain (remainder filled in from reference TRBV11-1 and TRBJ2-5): EAEVAQSPRYKITEKSQAVAFWCDPISGHATLYWYRQILGQGPELLVQFQDESVVDDSQLPKDRFSAERLKGVDSTLKIQPAELGDSAMYLCASGGQIQETQYFGPGTRLLVL.

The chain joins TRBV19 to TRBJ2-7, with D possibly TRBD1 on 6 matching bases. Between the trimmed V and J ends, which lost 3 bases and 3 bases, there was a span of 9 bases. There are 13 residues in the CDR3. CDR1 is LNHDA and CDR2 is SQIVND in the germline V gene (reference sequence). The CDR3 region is CASSIWDNYEQYF. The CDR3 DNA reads TGTGCCAGTAGTATCTGGGACAACTACGAGCAGTACTTC.